These 14 T cell receptor beta chains originate from one sample sequenced in a study of blood T cell repertoires in COVID-19 (dated by TCRdb to 2020 to 2021). Libraries were constructed by the immunoSEQ multiplex PCR assay. TCRdb re-hosts the immuneACCESS table, in-frame sequences only. Its copies lack some clones; in the studies checked, an unresolved V gene accounts for under half of them, and the cause for the rest is not known. The sample contains a few hundred thousand clones, roughly 84% of them found a single time. The leading ten clones occupy less than 4% of the sample. Sequenced sample: peripheral blood. Source of these receptors: an elderly woman with acute or convalescent COVID-19.

The genes are TRBV19 and TRBJ2-2; a weak D match, TRBD2 (5 bases). CDR1 is LNHDA and CDR2 is SQIVND in the germline V gene (reference sequence). V lost 2 bases and J lost 4, with 8 bases in between. This CDR3 has 14 amino acids. Written as DNA, the CDR3 is TGTGCCAGTAGTATAACCGGGATCACCGGGGAGCTGTTTTTT. Residues: CASSITGITGELFF.

The J gene is TRBJ1-6, the V gene TRBV5-5; 7 bases fit TRBD1. CDR1 is SGHKS, CDR2 YYEKEE, per germline (reference sequence). The CDR3 runs to 14 residues. The V gene end was trimmed by 3 bases and the J gene end by 5 bases; junction bases not matched to a gene: 2. The CDR3: CASSSGQNNSPLHF. CDR3 coding DNA: TGTGCCAGCAGCTCGGGACAGAATAATTCACCCCTCCACTTT.

The chain recombines TRBV3-1 (or the pseudogene TRBV3-2) with TRBJ1-6, with D perhaps TRBD1 (5 bases). Trimming left V 5 bases short and J 13 bases short, with 15 bases between. This CDR3 is built from 13 residues. Per germline, CDR1 LGHDT and CDR2 YNNKEL (reference sequence). The CDR3 reads CASSWGGVRPLHF. The CDR3 nucleotides are TGTGCCAGCAGCTGGGGGGGGGTAAGGCCCCTCCACTTT.

The chain uses TRBV15 and TRBJ2-7; possibly TRBD2 for D (7 bases). The germline CDR1 and CDR2 sequences are LNHNV and YYDKDF (reference sequence). The CDR3 runs 14 residues. Between the trimmed V and J ends, which lost 2 bases and 4 bases, there was a span of 12 bases. For the CDR3, the DNA is TGTGCCACCAGCAGAAGGGGGGGCACTTACGAGCAGTACTTC. Translated: CATSRRGGTYEQYF.

The V call is TRBV12-3 or TRBV12-4, the J call TRBJ2-7; TRBD1 matches at 7 bases. The CDR3 covers 13 residues. The junction had 6 bases not matched to a gene; V was cut back by 6 bases and J by 4 bases. DNA of the CDR3: TGTGCCAGCAGCCGAGGGACAGAATACGAGCAGTACTTC. This gives the protein CASSRGTEYEQYF.

The rearrangement joins TRBV12-3 or TRBV12-4 to TRBJ1-1; D might be TRBD1 (5 bases). The CDR3 contains 12 residues. Trimming stripped 5 bases from V and 9 bases from J, with 13 bases between. In nucleotides, the CDR3 is TGTGCCAGCAGTCTGGACATTAGTAAAGCTTTCTTT. This translates into CASSLDISKAFF.

This clone was recorded once. The V and J genes are TRBV9 and TRBJ1-2, with a possible D match to TRBD1 (6 bases). Germline CDR1 and CDR2: SGDLS and YYNGEE. The CDR3 is 13 residues long. V lost 4 bases, J lost 4 bases, and 11 bases lay in between. The CDR3 region is CASSPRTAYGYTF. The CDR3 coding sequence is TGTGCCAGCAGCCCCCGGACAGCCTATGGCTACACCTTC.

This chain links TRBV28 with TRBJ1-5, with 7 bases aligning to TRBD1. Trimming at V came to 5 bases and at J to 0 bases, leaving 7 bases not matched to a gene. The CDR3 extends over 16 amino acids. The germline V gene encodes CDR1 MDHEN and CDR2 SYDVKM. The DNA for the CDR3 is TGTGCCAGCAGTGCCTCAGGGGGGCATAGCAATCAGCCCCAGCATTTT. This translates into CASSASGGHSNQPQHF.

The V and J genes are TRBV12-3 or TRBV12-4 and TRBJ1-5; D might be TRBD1 (5 bases). The CDR3 is made up of 13 amino acids. Trimming cost V 9 bases and J 5 bases, with 14 bases left between them. CDR3 DNA: TGTGCCAGTGCGCCGGTAGGGGATCAGCCCCAGCATTTT. This codes for CASAPVGDQPQHF.

The chain links TRBV6-4 to TRBJ1-5; 7 nucleotides align to TRBD1. CDR1 MRHNA and CDR2 SNTAGT come from the germline V gene. The CDR3 sequence is 15 residues long. V dropped 7 bases and J dropped 5; count of bases not matched to a gene: 11. CDR3 bases: TGTGCCAGCACCAACCAGGGGGTAGTTCATCAGCCCCAGCATTTT. This sequence encodes CASTNQGVVHQPQHF.

Only a few counts were recorded for this clone. The V gene is TRBV7-8, the J gene TRBJ1-5, with D uncertain. The CDR3 is made up of 16 amino acids. V was cut by 6 bases and J by 2 bases, with 17 bases left in between. Germline lookup yields CDR1 SGHVS and CDR2 FQNEAQ. In nucleotides, the CDR3 is TGTGCCAGCAGTCGCGACCCAGCGTCCGGCAATCAGCCCCAGCATTTT. Translating gives CASSRDPASGNQPQHF.

The V call is TRBV5-4, the J call TRBJ2-7; 7 bases map to TRBD2. Germline CDR1 is SGHNT and CDR2 is YYREEE (reference sequence). J was trimmed by 2 bases and V by 0 bases; bases with no gene match: 5. This CDR3 has 15 residues. CDR3: CASSLDPSGPYEQYF. CDR3 DNA sequence: TGTGCCAGCAGCTTGGACCCTAGCGGACCCTACGAGCAGTACTTC.

This clone was observed once. The rearrangement uses TRBV18 and TRBJ1-4; 9 bases are a match to TRBD1. In germline, CDR1 is KGHSH, CDR2 LQKENI. The CDR3 has 16 amino acids. Germline trimming cut 3 bases from V and 7 bases from J; bases unmatched to any gene: 9. Here the CDR3 DNA reads TGTGCCAGCTCACCGCAACAGGGGGCGCAGAGTGAAAAACTGTTTTTT. Residues: CASSPQQGAQSEKLFF.

The CDR3 protein is CAASGDYGYTF. The CDR3 nucleotides are TGTGCCGCCTCCGGGGACTATGGCTACACCTTC. V gene TRBV10-3 combines with J gene TRBJ1-2; no definite D call. CDR1 and CDR2 from the germline V gene are ENHRY and SYGVKD. V lost 11 bases to trimming and J lost 3 bases, with 10 bases between them. This CDR3 spans 11 amino acids.